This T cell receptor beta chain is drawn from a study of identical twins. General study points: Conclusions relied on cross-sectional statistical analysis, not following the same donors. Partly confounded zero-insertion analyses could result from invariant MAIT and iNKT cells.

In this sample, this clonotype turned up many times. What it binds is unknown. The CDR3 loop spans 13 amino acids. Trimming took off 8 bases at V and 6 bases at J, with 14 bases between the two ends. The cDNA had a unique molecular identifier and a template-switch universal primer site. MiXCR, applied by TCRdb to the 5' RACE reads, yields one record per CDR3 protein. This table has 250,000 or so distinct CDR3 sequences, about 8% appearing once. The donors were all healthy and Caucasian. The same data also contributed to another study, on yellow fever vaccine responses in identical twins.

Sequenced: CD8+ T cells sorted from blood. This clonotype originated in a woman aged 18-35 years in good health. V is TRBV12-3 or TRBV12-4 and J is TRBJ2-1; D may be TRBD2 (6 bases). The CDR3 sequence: CASLGTRGNEQFF. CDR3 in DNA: TGTGCCAGCCTAGGGACGCGGGGCAATGAGCAGTTCTTC.